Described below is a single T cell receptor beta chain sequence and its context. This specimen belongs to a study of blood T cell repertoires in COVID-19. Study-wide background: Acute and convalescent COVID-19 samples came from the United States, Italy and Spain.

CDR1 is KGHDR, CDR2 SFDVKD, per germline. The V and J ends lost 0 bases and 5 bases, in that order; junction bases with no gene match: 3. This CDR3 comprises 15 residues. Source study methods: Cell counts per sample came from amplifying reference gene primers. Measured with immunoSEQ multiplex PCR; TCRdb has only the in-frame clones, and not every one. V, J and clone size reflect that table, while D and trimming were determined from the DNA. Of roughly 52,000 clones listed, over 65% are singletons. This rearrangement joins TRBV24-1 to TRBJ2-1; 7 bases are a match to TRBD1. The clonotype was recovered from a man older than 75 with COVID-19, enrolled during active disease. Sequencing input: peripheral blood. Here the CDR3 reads CATSDLHGTDNEQFF. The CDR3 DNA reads TGTGCCACCAGTGATTTGCATGGGACAGACAATGAGCAGTTCTTC.